This entry features one T cell receptor beta chain sequence. Its antigen remains unknown. Staff drew around 10 milliliters of peripheral blood from each donor. This sample stems from a study of blood T cells in healthy people across ages. Study results and caveats: Getting older went along with TCR beta diversity per million T cells dropping roughly linearly.

Sample-barcoded 5' priming and a J-beta primer mix drove a second PCR of roughly 6 to 12 cycles. Each cDNA molecule carried a tag from a template-switch adaptor that contained 12 random nucleotides. MiXCR, run by TCRdb on the 5' RACE reads, gives a single entry per CDR3 protein. The sample has fewer than 2,000,000 distinct CDR3 sequences; roughly two fifths are singletons. This CDR3 contains 14 residues. The germline V gene encodes CDR1 LNHNV and CDR2 YYDKDF (reference sequence). Trimming shortened V by 0 bases and J by 5 bases, and 10 bases separated the two germline ends. The receptor comes from a human donor in good health. The sequenced sample consisted of blood. The chain uses TRBV15 and TRBJ1-2; D not resolved. CDR3 amino acids: CATSRDVQDYGYTF. CDR3 DNA: TGTGCCACCAGCAGAGATGTCCAGGATTATGGCTACACCTTC.